The T cell receptor beta chain under discussion was sequenced for a study of human T cells and chemical hapten exposure. Study context: Patches that contained 0.01% DPC were applied to the upper back and read at 6 days.

One entry per CDR3 protein, called by TCRdb with MiXCR from the RACE reads. Here the sample spans about 40,000 distinct CDR3 sequences, around 3.2% being singletons. The CDR3 is 17 amino acids. Trimming cost V 6 bases and J 5 bases; bases outside gene matches: 11. CDR1 and CDR2 (germline): LNHDA, SQIVND (reference sequence). Stated time point: patch test 2, 6 weeks after DPC sensitization. Treatment: therapeutic diphenylcyclopropenone sensitization with weekly scalp DPC. Sample: whole blood, taken in connection with sensitization to the hapten diphenylcyclopropenone (DPC). This clonotype was obtained from a middle-aged man with alopecia areata. Some clones in this sample may be carry-over from other donors' samples. This rearrangement joins TRBV19 to TRBJ2-3, with 13 bases fitting TRBD2. The CDR3 nucleotides are TGTGCCAGTAGAGAACCGGGACTAGCGGGAACTGGAGATACGCAGTATTTT. This codes for CASREPGLAGTGDTQYF.